This T cell receptor beta chain was captured in a study of T cell changes during pregnancy in multiple sclerosis. The V end was cut by 6 bases, the J end by 2 bases, with 12 bases between. Germline V gene sequence: CDR1 MNHNY, CDR2 SVGAGI (reference sequence). The CDR3 is 14 amino acids. Clones were read by immunoSEQ multiplex PCR, and TCRdb kept only the in-frame ones, dropping some. The sample has 55,000 to 65,000 clones; roughly 93% are singletons. The chain combines TRBV6-6 with TRBJ2-3; D may be TRBD2 (5 bases). The starting material was peripheral blood, obtained after pregnancy. The source of this sequence is a female donor with multiple sclerosis, enrolled in a pregnancy study. The CDR3 bases are TGTGCCAGCAGCCAAGAGGGAGACACAGATACGCAGTATTTT. It translates to CASSQEGDTDTQYF.